A single T cell receptor beta chain is shown here with its context. This sample was included in a study of blood T cell repertoires in COVID-19. Generated by immunoSEQ multiplex PCR, the TCRdb table keeps only in-frame clones and is missing some. This sample has roughly 290,000 clones, with 80% to 90% found just once. Sequencing input: PBMCs or T cells enriched from blood (not recorded which). This TCR was recovered from a man younger than 45 who had recovered from COVID-19.

The CDR3 loop is CASSQGQRKTYNEQFF. CDR3 nucleotides: TGTGCCAGCTCACAGGGACAGCGGAAAACCTACAATGAGCAGTTCTTC. V usage is TRBV18 and J usage is TRBJ2-1; TRBD1 matches at 7 bases. The ends lost 4 bases at V and 2 bases at J; junction bases unmatched: 8. The CDR3 extends over 16 amino acids. Germline V gene lookup returns CDR1 KGHSH and CDR2 LQKENI. Together with reference TRBV18 and TRBJ2-1, the CDR3 gives the full variable domain: NAGVMQNPRHLVRRRGQEARLRCSPMKGHSHVYWYRQLPEEGLKFMVYLQKENIIDESGMPKERFSAEFPKEGPSILRIQQVVRGDSAAYFCASSQGQRKTYNEQFFGPGTRLTVL.